The T cell receptor (beta chain) under discussion was sequenced for a study of blood T cells in healthy people across ages. A sample-barcoded 5' primer and a J-beta primer mix were used in a second PCR of roughly 6 to 11 cycles. Each CDR3 protein is one row after TCRdb ran MiXCR on the 5' RACE reads. The table includes 800,000 to 950,000 distinct CDR3 sequences, about 48% detected once. The germline V and J ends were trimmed by 3 bases and 10 bases, with 19 bases remaining between them. Germline CDR1 and CDR2: SEHNR and FQNEAQ (reference sequence). This CDR3 is built from 14 residues. The sample was blood. The rearrangement uses TRBV7-9 and TRBJ2-7, with a tentative D call TRBD2 (7 bases). This receptor was taken from a man younger than 40 in good health. In nucleotides, the CDR3 is TGTGCCAGCAGCTTTACGGGGGGCGAAAACAATCAGTACTTC. Amino acids: CASSFTGGENNQYF.